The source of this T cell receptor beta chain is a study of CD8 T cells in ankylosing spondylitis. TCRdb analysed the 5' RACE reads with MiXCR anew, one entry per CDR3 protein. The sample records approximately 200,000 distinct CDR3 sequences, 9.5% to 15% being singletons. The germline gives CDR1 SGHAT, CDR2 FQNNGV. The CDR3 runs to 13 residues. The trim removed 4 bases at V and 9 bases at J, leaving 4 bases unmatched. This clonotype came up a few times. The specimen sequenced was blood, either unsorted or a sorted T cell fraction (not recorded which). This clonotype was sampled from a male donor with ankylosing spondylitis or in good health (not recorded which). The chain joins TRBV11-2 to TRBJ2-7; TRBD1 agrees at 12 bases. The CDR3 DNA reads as TGTGCCAGCAGCTCGGGACAGGGGGCAGGGCAGTACTTC. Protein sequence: CASSSGQGAGQYF.